This entry lists 27 T cell receptor beta chains sequenced from one sample in a study of molecular identifiers for immune sequencing clone quantification (dated by TCRdb to the late 2010s). The library was obtained by PCR. The sample was run on an Illumina HiSeq 4000. TCRdb applied fastp at Q25 and MiXCR to the public reads, then kept only in-frame beta chains. Every distinct CDR3 protein forms one entry, paired with its most common genes and DNA. The sample contains approximately 670,000 distinct CDR3 sequences, 20% of them found a single time. The ten most abundant clones make up 0.85% of the sample. Sequenced: naive CD8+ T cells from blood, with Jurkat cell RNA spiked in. This specimen's cell subset or site label, interpreted: FACS-sorted CD8+CD4-CCR7+CD45RA+ naive T cells. These receptor sequences come from a human donor in good health. Some libraries in this study had Jurkat cell RNA spiked in.

Points on this clonotype: Being one base from a much bigger clone, this may be a read error. The chain recombines TRBV30 with TRBJ2-3; TRBD2 aligns across 7 bases. This CDR3 has 12 residues. Unmatched junction bases numbered 3, after V lost 5 bases and J lost 4 bases. CDR1 and CDR2 (germline): GTSNPN, SVGIG (reference sequence). DNA of the CDR3: TGTGCCTGGGCTAGCGGCGCAGATACGCAGTATTTT. Its protein is CAWASGADTQYF. Together with reference TRBV30 and TRBJ2-3, the CDR3 gives the full variable domain: SQTIHQWPATLVQPVGSPLSLECTVEGTSNPNLYWYRQAAGRGLQLLFYSVGIGQISSEVPQNLSASRPQDRQFILSSKKLLLSDSGFYLCAWASGADTQYFGPGTRLTVL.

This clonotype was seen at least ten times. The chain recombines TRBV24-1 with TRBJ2-1; D is undetermined. Trimming removed 1 base from V and 7 bases from J, with 7 bases in between. The CDR3 is made up of 13 amino acids. The germline V gene encodes CDR1 KGHDR and CDR2 SFDVKD. The CDR3 spells CATSDFTVNEQFF. In DNA form, the CDR3 reads TGTGCCACCAGTGATTTCACAGTGAATGAGCAGTTCTTC.

Comments on this clonotype: A read error may explain this, as a much larger clone is one base away. V usage is TRBV27 and J usage is TRBJ2-7; 8 positions agree with TRBD1. Germline CDR1 MNHEY, CDR2 SMNVEV (reference sequence). The CDR3 contains 15 residues. The CDR3 spells CTSKQGAGASYEQYF. In nucleotides, the CDR3 is TGTACCAGCAAGCAGGGGGCAGGGGCCTCCTACGAGCAGTACTTC.

This clonotype was seen a handful of times. The V call is TRBV27, the J call TRBJ2-7; D may be TRBD2 (5 bases). The ends were cut back, 3 bases at V and 5 bases at J, with 11 bases in the middle. Germline CDR1 MNHEY, CDR2 SMNVEV (reference sequence). CDR3 length equals 13 residues. The CDR3 region has the DNA TGTGCCAGCAGTTTCCTGAACGGGGACGAGCAGTACTTC. Protein: CASSFLNGDEQYF.

This clonotype was detected many times. The chain carries TRBV21-1 and TRBJ2-3. TRBV21-1 is shown as a pseudogene. The CDR3 length is 18 residues. This CDR3 is CASSKDLTPKISTDTQYF. The CDR3 nucleotides read TGTGCCAGCAGCAAAGACCTTACACCCAAAATTAGCACAGATACGCAGTATTTT.

There are a few counts of this clonotype. CDR3: CSAPTGGGSNYGYTF. CDR3 in DNA: TGCAGTGCGCCCACAGGAGGCGGATCTAACTATGGCTACACCTTC. The chain couples TRBV20-1 to TRBJ1-2; TRBD1 is a possible D gene (5 bases). Trimming shortened V by 6 bases and J by 0 bases, and 17 bases separated the two germline ends. There are 15 residues in the CDR3. Germline V gene data show CDR1 as DFQATT and CDR2 as SNEGSKA (reference sequence).

In its sample, this clonotype was seen many times. The chain is built from TRBV10-3 and TRBJ1-5; D is unclear. V was shortened by 3 bases and J by 4 bases, with 7 bases between the two germline ends. The CDR3 is made up of 13 amino acids. Germline loops: CDR1 ENHRY, CDR2 SYGVKD. CDR3 amino acids: CAISDLGNQPQHF. The CDR3 region has the DNA TGTGCCATCAGTGACCTGGGGAATCAGCCCCAGCATTTT.

This clonotype was seen more than once but under ten times. V usage is TRBV20-1 and J usage is TRBJ2-7; TRBD2 agrees at 14 bases. V shed 2 bases and J 2 bases; nucleotides not matched to a gene: 8. CDR3 length: 17 residues. Germline V lookup: CDR1 DFQATT, CDR2 SNEGSKA (reference sequence). The CDR3 protein is CSARSGLAGVFAYEQYF. CDR3 nucleotides: TGCAGTGCTAGATCGGGACTAGCGGGAGTTTTTGCCTACGAGCAGTACTTC.

As regards this clonotype: Because the CDR3 is missing its conserved closing phenylalanine or tryptophan, this is likely a read error. This chain links TRBV20-1 with TRBJ2-7; 9 positions match TRBD1. Unmatched junction bases numbered 7, after V lost 6 bases and J lost 1 base. This CDR3 is 14 amino acids long. Per germline, CDR1 DFQATT and CDR2 SNEGSKA (reference sequence). CDR3 sequence reads: CSARTGAVSYEQYL. The CDR3, as DNA: TGCAGTGCGAGGACAGGGGCGGTATCCTACGAGCAGTACCTC.

This clonotype was found a few times. This chain uses TRBV6-2 or TRBV6-3 with TRBJ1-6; D is ambiguous. The CDR3 totals 16 residues. Deletions cut 7 bases from V and 0 bases from J, with 13 bases between. Germline V gene lookup returns CDR1 MNHEY and CDR2 SVGEGT. The CDR3 DNA reads TGTGCCAGCACCGAAAGAGTATACTCCTATAATTCACCCCTCCACTTT. Translation gives CASTERVYSYNSPLHF.

This clonotype has at least ten counts. The chain uses TRBV6-5 and TRBJ1-2, with 8 bases identical to TRBD1. In germline, CDR1 is MNHEY, CDR2 SVGAGI. The CDR3 covers 14 residues. The junction had 5 bases not matched to a gene; V was cut back by 2 bases and J by 6 bases. The CDR3 spells CASSYDAGGNGYTF. CDR3 nucleotide sequence: TGTGCCAGCAGTTACGACGCAGGGGGCAATGGCTACACCTTC.

This clonotype was seen at least ten times. The chain carries TRBV15 and TRBJ2-3, with a weak D call TRBD2 (6 bases). Germline loops: CDR1 LNHNV, CDR2 YYDKDF (reference sequence). The V gene lost 5 bases and the J gene lost 3 bases, with 21 bases spanning the gap. This CDR3 is built from 17 residues. The CDR3 DNA sequence: TGTGCCACCAGCGGATTCGGGGCTAGCGCCGCTACAGATACGCAGTATTTT. Its protein is CATSGFGASAATDTQYF.

In its sample, this clonotype was seen a few times. This chain joins TRBV5-5 and TRBJ1-4; 12 positions agree with TRBD1. This CDR3 is 23 amino acids long. Germline loops: CDR1 SGHKS, CDR2 YYEKEE (reference sequence). Losses at the gene ends were 4 bases for V and 4 bases for J; bases not matched to a gene: 26. The CDR3 sequence: CASSPVGQGAFSSRRTLNEKLFF. CDR3 bases: TGTGCCAGCAGCCCTGTGGGACAGGGGGCTTTTTCGTCCCGCCGTACACTTAATGAAAAACTGTTTTTT.

To note about this clonotype: It may be a read error: a sequence one base away is much more abundant. The chain carries TRBV30 and TRBJ2-7; 10 nucleotides match TRBD2. Germline values: CDR1 GTSNPN, CDR2 SVGIG (reference sequence). The CDR3 is made up of 15 amino acids. Trimming took 5 bases from V and 7 from J; bases not matched to a gene: 14. The CDR3: CAWGVLAGDAREQYF. The CDR3 DNA reads as TGTGCCTGGGGAGTTCTAGCGGGAGACGCGAGGGAGCAGTACTTC.

The V gene is TRBV12-3 or TRBV12-4, the J gene TRBJ1-5; D might be TRBD1 (6 bases). Trimming took off 2 bases at V and 5 bases at J, with 13 bases between the two ends. The CDR3 is 15 residues long. Here the CDR3 reads CASSLTGGGDQPQHF. The CDR3 DNA sequence: TGTGCCAGCAGTTTAACCGGGGGCGGCGATCAGCCCCAGCATTTT.

This clonotype was picked up a small number of times. The genes are TRBV7-3 and TRBJ2-7; 7 bases agree with TRBD1. Germline V gives CDR1 SGHTA, CDR2 FQGTGA. V was pared by 1 base and J by 5 bases, with 8 bases of the junction left unmatched. This CDR3 has 15 residues. CDR3 sequence reads: CASSLSQGEYDEQYF. The CDR3 DNA reads as TGTGCCAGCAGCTTAAGCCAGGGGGAGTACGACGAGCAGTACTTC.

This clonotype was seen ten or more times. This chain uses TRBV10-3 with TRBJ2-5; 10 nucleotides align to TRBD1. Germline assignment: CDR1 ENHRY and CDR2 SYGVKD. Germline trimming cut 5 bases from V and 4 bases from J; bases unmatched to any gene: 7. The CDR3 totals 15 residues. The CDR3, as DNA: TGTGCCATCAGTATGACAGGGGGCGTCGGAGAGACCCAGTACTTC. It encodes CAISMTGGVGETQYF.

A remark on this clonotype: Germline and junction disagree at one end, which may indicate a read error. As DNA, the CDR3 is TGTGCCAGCAGCTTGACGCCGGGACAGGCGAACACTGGAGCTTTCTTT. Translated: CASSLTPGQANTGAFF. This chain connects TRBV7-8 to TRBJ1-1; 8 nucleotides match TRBD1. CDR3 length: 16 amino acids. Per germline, CDR1 SGHVS and CDR2 FQNEAQ.

This clonotype was recorded many times. V gene TRBV5-6 combines with J gene TRBJ2-7; D is unclear. V was clipped by 1 base and J by 2 bases, with 10 bases between them. Germline V CDR1 and CDR2: SGHDT, YYEEEE. This CDR3 contains 14 residues. The CDR3 spells CASSLFSVPYEQYF. The CDR3 coding sequence is TGTGCCAGCAGCTTGTTTTCCGTGCCCTACGAGCAGTACTTC.

This clonotype was detected many times. V usage is TRBV24-1 and J usage is TRBJ1-1; D unresolved. CDR1 is KGHDR, CDR2 SFDVKD, per germline. The CDR3 has 13 residues. V gave up 4 bases and J gave up 0 bases, with 5 bases separating them. CDR3 DNA sequence: TGTGCCACCAGTGACGGGATGAACACTGAAGCTTTCTTT. This sequence encodes CATSDGMNTEAFF.

There are many counts of this clonotype. This chain uses TRBV27 with TRBJ1-1; D not resolved. Germline CDR1 is MNHEY and CDR2 is SMNVEV (reference sequence). The CDR3 spans 13 residues. The ends were cut back, 2 bases at V and 7 bases at J, with 11 bases in the middle. The CDR3 DNA reads as TGTGCCAGCAGTTTAAGAGGGCCGCGTGAAGCTTTCTTT. Protein product: CASSLRGPREAFF.

About this clonotype itself: A much more abundant neighbour one base away suggests this may be a read error. The chain has TRBV19 and TRBJ2-2; 7 nucleotides align to TRBD2. With V trimmed by 5 bases and J by 1 base, 7 bases remained unmatched. CDR1 is LNHDA and CDR2 is SQIVND in the germline V gene (reference sequence). The CDR3 contains 16 residues. The CDR3 reads CASSVGAGLNTGELFF. The CDR3 DNA reads as TGTGCCAGTAGTGTAGGAGCGGGATTGAACACCGGGGAGCTGTTTTTT.

A note on this clonotype: This may arise from a read error, as a much more abundant clone is one base away. The V gene is TRBV30, the J gene TRBJ1-2; D uncertain. The germline gives CDR1 GTSNPN, CDR2 SVGIG (reference sequence). The CDR3 spans 14 residues. Written as DNA, the CDR3 is TGTGCCTGGAGTCACCCCGGGGAACTCTATGGCTACATCTTC. Translated: CAWSHPGELYGYIF.

Many counts were recorded for this clonotype. V gene TRBV13 combines with J gene TRBJ2-3; unclear D gene. The ends were cut back, 2 bases at V and 2 bases at J, with 11 bases in the middle. CDR1 and CDR2 from the germline V gene are PRHDT and FYEKMQ (reference sequence). The CDR3 has 15 amino acids. The CDR3, as DNA: TGTGCCAGCAGCTTATCAGGAAGAGTCACAGATACGCAGTATTTT. It translates to CASSLSGRVTDTQYF. Full variable domain (outside the CDR3, taken from reference TRBV13 and TRBJ2-3): AAGVIQSPRHLIKEKRETATLKCYPIPRHDTVYWYQQGPGQDPQFLISFYEKMQSDKGSIPDRFSAQQFSDYHSELNMSSLELGDSALYFCASSLSGRVTDTQYFGPGTRLTVL.

A single count supports this clonotype. One base away lies a much larger clone, so this may be a sequencing read error. J is TRBJ1-5 and V is TRBV9, with TRBD1 as a possible D gene (5 bases). V was shortened by 3 bases and J by 4 bases, with 14 bases between the two germline ends. CDR3 length: 15 amino acids. From germline, CDR1 is SGDLS and CDR2 YYNGEE. CDR3 coding DNA: TGTGCCAGCAGCGGAGAGGGGACCGGGAATCAGCCCCAGCATTTT. Translation gives CASSGEGTGNQPQHF.

This clonotype has ten or more counts. The chain links TRBV5-1 to TRBJ2-3; D could derive from TRBD1 or TRBD2 (5 bases each). V was shortened by 4 bases and J by 2 bases, with 23 bases between the two germline ends. Germline CDR1 reads SGHRS; CDR2 reads YFSETQ. The CDR3 extends over 18 amino acids. CDR3 protein: CASSLKLRGYQYTDTQYF. As DNA, the CDR3 is TGCGCCAGCAGCCTGAAGCTCCGGGGCTACCAATACACAGATACGCAGTATTTT.

Note on this clonotype: A read error may be the cause here, since a much bigger clone is one base away. The gene calls are TRBV10-3 and TRBJ2-3; tentative D call: TRBD2 (6 bases). The CDR3 extends over 14 amino acids. Germline values: CDR1 ENHRY, CDR2 SYGVKD. CDR3 bases: TGTGTCATCAGTGACGCGGGAAGCACAGATACGCAGTATTTT. Its protein is CVISDAGSTDTQYF.